The present T cell receptor (beta chain) was sequenced within a study of blood T cells in healthy people across ages. Overall study results and limits: Getting older went along with TCR beta diversity per million T cells dropping roughly linearly.

Primers used in a second PCR of about 6 to 12 cycles were a sample-barcoded 5' primer and a J-beta primer mix. TCRdb fed the 5' RACE reads into MiXCR, producing one record per CDR3 protein. The data hold roughly 1 million distinct CDR3 sequences, with 20% to 25% observed a single time. CDR3 length equals 14 residues. Germline CDR1 reads SNHLY; CDR2 reads FYNNEI. Trimming removed 8 bases from V and 3 bases from J, with 17 bases in between. Remarks on this clonotype: Its antigen is undetermined.

This same sample was also part of a study on T cells of mothers and their children. That study reports: Barcodes and 2-4 random nucleotides were added by M1S in the second PCR.

The chain employs TRBV2 and TRBJ2-7, with a weak D call TRBD1 (5 bases). This TCR derives from a girl aged 2 to 10 in good health. The sample consisted of blood. The CDR3 sequence: CASAAQGSFYEQYF. The DNA for the CDR3 is TGTGCCAGCGCGGCGCAGGGTAGTTTCTACGAGCAGTACTTC.